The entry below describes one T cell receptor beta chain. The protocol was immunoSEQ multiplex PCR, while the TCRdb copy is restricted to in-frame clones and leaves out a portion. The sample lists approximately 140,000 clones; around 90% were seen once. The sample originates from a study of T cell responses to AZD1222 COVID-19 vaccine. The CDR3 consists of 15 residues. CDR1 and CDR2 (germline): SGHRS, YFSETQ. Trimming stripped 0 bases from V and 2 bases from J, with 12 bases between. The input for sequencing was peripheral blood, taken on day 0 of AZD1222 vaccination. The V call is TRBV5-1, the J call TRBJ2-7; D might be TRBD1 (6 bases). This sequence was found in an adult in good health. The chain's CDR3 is CASSLVPGEAYEQYF. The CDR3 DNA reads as TGCGCCAGCAGCTTGGTTCCAGGGGAAGCCTACGAGCAGTACTTC.